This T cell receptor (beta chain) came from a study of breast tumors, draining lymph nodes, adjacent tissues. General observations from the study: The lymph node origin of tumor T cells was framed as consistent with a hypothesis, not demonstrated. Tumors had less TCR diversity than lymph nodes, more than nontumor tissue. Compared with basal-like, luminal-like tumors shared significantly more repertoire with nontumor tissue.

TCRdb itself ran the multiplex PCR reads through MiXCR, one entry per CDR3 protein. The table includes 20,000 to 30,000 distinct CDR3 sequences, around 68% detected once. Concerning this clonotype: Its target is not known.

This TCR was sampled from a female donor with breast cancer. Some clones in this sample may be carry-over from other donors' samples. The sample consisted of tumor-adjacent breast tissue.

CDR3 DNA sequence: TGCAGTGCTAGAGTCGGCGGGAGCTCTGACAATGAGCAGTTCTTC. This encodes CSARVGGSSDNEQFF. This chain joins TRBV20-1 and TRBJ2-1; 7 bases agree with TRBD2. The CDR3 runs 15 residues. Losses at the gene ends were 1 base for V and 5 bases for J; bases not matched to a gene: 8. Germline assignment: CDR1 DFQATT and CDR2 SNEGSKA (reference sequence).